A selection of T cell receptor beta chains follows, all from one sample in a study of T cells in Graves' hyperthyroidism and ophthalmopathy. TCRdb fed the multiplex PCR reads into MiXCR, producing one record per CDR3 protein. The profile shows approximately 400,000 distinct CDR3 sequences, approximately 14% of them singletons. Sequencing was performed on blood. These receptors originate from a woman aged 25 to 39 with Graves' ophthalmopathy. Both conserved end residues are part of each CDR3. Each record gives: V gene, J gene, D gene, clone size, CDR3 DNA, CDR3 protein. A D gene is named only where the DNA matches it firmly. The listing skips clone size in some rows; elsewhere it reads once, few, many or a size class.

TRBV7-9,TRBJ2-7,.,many,TGTGCCAGCAGTTCGGAGGAGGGCCAGGGGCGCTACGAGCAGTACTTC,CASSSEEGQGRYEQYF
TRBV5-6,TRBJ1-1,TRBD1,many,TGTGCCAGCAGCCAGGGGACAGGGGCCACTGAAGCTTTCTTT,CASSQGTGATEAFF
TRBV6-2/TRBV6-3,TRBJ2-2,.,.,TGTGCCAGCACCCCCTACAGGGAGGGGGCCCAGCTGTTTTTT,CASTPYREGAQLFF
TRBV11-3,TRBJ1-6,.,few,TGTGCCAGCAACCGACCGCCCGGGGAACCCCTCCACTTT,CASNRPPGEPLHF
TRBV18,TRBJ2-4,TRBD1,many,TGTGCCAGCTCACTTGGGACAGGGAGTTCCAAAAACATTCAGTACTTC,CASSLGTGSSKNIQYF
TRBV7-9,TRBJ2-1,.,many,TGTGCCAGCAGCCTTACAATGAGCGAGCAGTTCTTC,CASSLTMSEQFF
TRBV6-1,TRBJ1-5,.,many,TGTGCCAGCAGTGGAACAGGGTATCAGCCCCAGCATTTT,CASSGTGYQPQHF
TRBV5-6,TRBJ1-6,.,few,TGTGCCAGCAGCTTTCAGATCCCCAATTCACCCCTCCACTTT,CASSFQIPNSPLHF
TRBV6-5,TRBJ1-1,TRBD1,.,TGTGCCAGCAGTTCGACAGGGGGGGGGGACACTGAAGCTTTCTTT,CASSSTGGGDTEAFF
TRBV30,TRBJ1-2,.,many,TGTGCCTGGAGTGTAAAACAGGGTTCTAACTATGGCTACACCTTC,CAWSVKQGSNYGYTF